This T cell receptor beta chain was profiled in a study of T cell changes during pregnancy in multiple sclerosis. CDR1 SEHNR and CDR2 FQNEAQ come from the germline V gene (reference sequence). Including both end residues, the CDR3 is 9 amino acids long. As for this clone: In this CDR3 the conserved last residue, phenylalanine or tryptophan, is missing, so a read error is likely. It is unclear where the CDR3 begins or ends on the DNA, so no DNA is shown, and the CDR3 is as TCRdb lists it.

This table comes from immunoSEQ multiplex PCR, and its TCRdb copy is limited to in-frame clones, with some not included. The sample lists just over 50,000 clones; over 80% were seen once. The chain couples TRBV7-9 to TRBJ1-2. The receptor's source is a female donor with multiple sclerosis, enrolled in a pregnancy study. The material was CD4+ T cells from peripheral blood mononuclear cells, obtained after pregnancy. CDR3 sequence: CASSLAGGL.